Below are 25 T cell receptor beta chains sequenced from a single sample in a study of blood T cell repertoires in COVID-19. The protocol was immunoSEQ multiplex PCR, while the TCRdb copy is restricted to in-frame clones and leaves out a portion. The table has roughly 330,000 clones, more than 70% seen once. Sequencing used PBMCs or T cells enriched from blood (not recorded which). These receptors were collected from a woman younger than 45 who had recovered from COVID-19.

This chain joins TRBV21-1 and TRBJ1-6; the D segment call TRBD1 is taken from the table without a DNA check. TRBV21-1 constitutes a pseudogene. This CDR3 region has 18 residues. In DNA form, the CDR3 reads TGTGCCAGCAGCAAACCTTGGGTACCCAGGACACGTGTTTCACCCCTCCACTTT. As protein: CASSKPWVPRTRVSPLHF.

The V call is TRBV5-1, the J call TRBJ1-1; D is perhaps TRBD1 (5 bases). The ends were cut back, 0 bases at V and 4 bases at J, with 10 bases in the middle. CDR1 SGHRS and CDR2 YFSETQ come from the germline V gene. The CDR3 has 14 residues. This CDR3 reads CASSLGQRITEAFF. DNA for the CDR3: TGCGCCAGCAGCTTGGGACAGAGAATCACTGAAGCTTTCTTT.

The chain's CDR3 is CASSLDERGWNTIYF. The CDR3 DNA sequence: TGTGCCAGCAGCTTAGATGAGCGGGGCTGGAACACCATATATTTT. The V and J genes are TRBV7-2 and TRBJ1-3; tentatively, D is TRBD1 (5 bases). This CDR3 contains 15 residues. V was clipped by 1 base and J by 7 bases, with 14 bases between them. Germline V gene lookup returns CDR1 SGHTA and CDR2 FQGNSA.

This chain links TRBV10-3 with TRBJ2-7; 12 nucleotides agree with TRBD2. V gave up 11 bases and J gave up 3 bases; unmatched junction bases: 14. The germline V gene has CDR1 ENHRY and CDR2 SYGVKD. The CDR3 is 16 residues long. CDR3 DNA sequence: TGTGCCTCCCGGGGCCTAGCGGGGGGGAACAACTACGAGCAGTACTTC. Protein product: CASRGLAGGNNYEQYF.

This clone was observed a single time. The chain carries TRBV19 and TRBJ2-2, with 12 bases aligning to TRBD2. From germline, CDR1 is LNHDA and CDR2 SQIVND (reference sequence). Trimming cost V 7 bases and J 7 bases; bases outside gene matches: 7. This CDR3 has 15 amino acids. In nucleotides, the CDR3 is TGTGCCAGTACCAGGACTAGCGGGGCCAACGGGGAGCTGTTTTTT. This gives the protein CASTRTSGANGELFF.

The V call is TRBV4-1, the J call TRBJ1-2; D possibly corresponds to TRBD1 (6 bases). The V end lost 0 bases, the J end lost 3 bases, and 17 bases lay between the germline ends. The CDR3 runs 17 residues. The germline gives CDR1 MGHRA, CDR2 YSYEKL. The CDR3 protein is CASSQDRQAGSYYGYTF. CDR3 in DNA: TGCGCCAGCAGCCAAGATCGACAGGCAGGGTCATACTATGGCTACACCTTC.

V and J are TRBV5-5 and TRBJ2-3; 10 nucleotides line up with TRBD2. V was pared by 3 bases and J by 8 bases, with 12 bases of the junction left unmatched. The CDR3 length is 16 residues. Germline loops: CDR1 SGHKS, CDR2 YYEKEE (reference sequence). The CDR3 is CASSYPASGGARTQYF. The CDR3 DNA reads TGTGCCAGCAGCTATCCGGCCAGCGGGGGGGCCCGTACGCAGTATTTT.

The V call is TRBV19, the J call TRBJ1-2, with no clear D. CDR1 is LNHDA, CDR2 SQIVND, per germline (reference sequence). Trimming removed 11 bases from V and 12 bases from J, with 19 bases in between. This CDR3 contains 11 residues. The CDR3 DNA reads as TGTGCCGTAAAGAGTGCGGGTCAGAACACCTTC. Its protein is CAVKSAGQNTF. The complete variable domain, with remaining parts taken from reference TRBV19 and TRBJ1-2, reads DGGITQSPKYLFRKEGQNVTLSCEQNLNHDAMYWYRQDPGQGLRLIYYSQIVNDFQKGDIAEGYSVSREKKESFPLTVTSAQKNPTAFYLCAVKSAGQNTFGSGTRLTVV.

The V and J genes are TRBV9 and TRBJ2-1, with 9 bases fitting TRBD2. The trim removed 5 bases at V and 7 bases at J, leaving 19 bases unmatched. The CDR3 is 18 amino acids. Germline assignment: CDR1 SGDLS and CDR2 YYNGEE. The CDR3 DNA reads TGTGCCAGCAGTTATAGCGGGGGCCCTGCCGTTCAATTAAATGAGCAGTTCTTC. Translation: CASSYSGGPAVQLNEQFF.

This chain uses TRBV15 with TRBJ2-6, with 8 bases lining up with TRBD1. There are 16 residues in the CDR3. Germline V gene lookup returns CDR1 LNHNV and CDR2 YYDKDF (reference sequence). V was pared by 9 bases and J by 4 bases, with 11 bases of the junction left unmatched. The CDR3, as DNA: TGTGCCACAAGAGCCCAGGGGGCGCAAGGGGCCAACGTCCTGACTTTC. Amino acids: CATRAQGAQGANVLTF.

V usage is TRBV6-5 and J usage is TRBJ1-6, with 7 bases fitting TRBD1. The J segment lost 9 bases and the V segment lost 2 bases, leaving 4 bases of the junction unmatched. CDR3 size: 14 residues. Per the germline V gene, CDR1 is MNHEY and CDR2 is SVGAGI. The CDR3 protein is CASSYIQGSSPLHF. The CDR3 region has the DNA TGTGCCAGCAGTTACATACAGGGGAGTTCACCCCTCCACTTT.

This clone occurred once. This chain joins TRBV11-2 and TRBJ2-3; D possibly corresponds to TRBD2 (5 bases). The V and J ends lost 1 base and 5 bases respectively, with 16 bases between them. CDR1 SGHAT and CDR2 FQNNGV come from the germline V gene. This CDR3 comprises 16 residues. As DNA, the CDR3 is TGTGCCAGCAGCTTAGTAAGGTTTGCGGGTTTAGATACGCAGTATTTT. This sequence encodes CASSLVRFAGLDTQYF.

The CDR3 protein is CASSGRKQETQYF. The CDR3 DNA follows: TGTGCCAGCAGTGGCAGGAAACAAGAGACCCAGTACTTC. V gene TRBV12-3 or TRBV12-4 combines with J gene TRBJ2-5; D is uncertain. The V end was cut by 5 bases, the J end by 2 bases, with 9 bases between. The CDR3 totals 13 residues.

V usage is TRBV18 and J usage is TRBJ1-2; tentative D call: TRBD1 (6 bases). CDR1 is KGHSH and CDR2 is LQKENI in the germline V gene. The CDR3 spans 14 residues. Trimming shortened V by 1 base and J by 8 bases, and 14 bases separated the two germline ends. The CDR3 DNA reads TGTGCCAGCTCACCACTGGGGGCGCTCGGGGGCTACACCTTC. Protein: CASSPLGALGGYTF.

The chain uses TRBV11-3 and TRBJ2-1; the match to TRBD1 covers 9 bases. The CDR3 loop spans 14 amino acids. Trimming removed 5 bases from V and 4 bases from J; junction bases left unmatched: 3. Germline loops: CDR1 SGHNT, CDR2 YENEEA. In nucleotides, the CDR3 is TGTGCCAGCAGCCGACAGGGGGAATACAATGAGCAGTTCTTC. Protein sequence: CASSRQGEYNEQFF.

The chain combines TRBV9 with TRBJ2-5; perhaps TRBD2 as D (6 bases). The V and J ends lost 3 bases and 5 bases respectively, with 14 bases between them. The germline V gene has CDR1 SGDLS and CDR2 YYNGEE. The CDR3 spans 14 residues. CDR3 region: CASSGAGGAETQYF. The DNA for the CDR3 is TGTGCCAGCAGCGGGGCTGGAGGGGCCGAGACCCAGTACTTC.

The rearrangement links TRBV24-1 to TRBJ2-5; 7 nucleotides match TRBD1. V lost 5 bases and J lost 2; bases outside the gene matches: 7. The CDR3 contains 15 residues. Germline loops: CDR1 KGHDR, CDR2 SFDVKD. CDR3 protein: CATSGRAGGQETQYF. CDR3 nucleotide sequence: TGTGCCACCAGTGGAAGGGCAGGGGGACAAGAGACCCAGTACTTC.

The sample holds a few counts of this clone. The chain is built from TRBV5-1 and TRBJ1-4, with a possible D match to TRBD1 (5 bases). Germline lookup yields CDR1 SGHRS and CDR2 YFSETQ. The V end lost 4 bases, the J end lost 1 base, and 11 bases lay between the germline ends. The CDR3 contains 15 residues. The CDR3 loop is CASSDTQGTNEKLFF. CDR3 bases: TGCGCCAGCAGCGATACGCAGGGAACTAATGAAAAACTGTTTTTT. Filled out from reference TRBV5-1 and TRBJ1-4, the complete variable domain reads KAGVTQTPRYLIKTRGQQVTLSCSPISGHRSVSWYQQTPGQGLQFLFEYFSETQRNKGNFPGRFSGRQFSNSRSEMNVSTLELGDSALYLCASSDTQGTNEKLFFGSGTQLSVL.

This chain uses TRBV27 with TRBJ1-2, with TRBD1 identical over 9 bases. V lost 2 bases and J lost 5; bases outside the gene matches: 3. The CDR3 runs 14 residues. Germline CDR1 is MNHEY and CDR2 is SMNVEV (reference sequence). The CDR3 sequence is CASSLGGQGYGYTF. The DNA of the CDR3 is TGTGCCAGCAGTTTAGGGGGACAGGGTTATGGCTACACCTTC.

The count of this clone is one. This chain uses TRBV18 with TRBJ2-1; 11 bases are shared with TRBD2. CDR1 KGHSH and CDR2 LQKENI come from the germline V gene. The CDR3 length is 15 residues. The V and J ends lost 4 bases and 3 bases, in that order; junction bases with no gene match: 2. The CDR3 sequence: CASSRSGGDYNEQFF. In DNA form, the CDR3 reads TGTGCCAGCTCACGTAGCGGGGGGGACTACAATGAGCAGTTCTTC. Looking up the rest from reference TRBV18 and TRBJ2-1 gives the full variable domain: NAGVMQNPRHLVRRRGQEARLRCSPMKGHSHVYWYRQLPEEGLKFMVYLQKENIIDESGMPKERFSAEFPKEGPSILRIQQVVRGDSAAYFCASSRSGGDYNEQFFGPGTRLTVL.

V and J are TRBV20-1 and TRBJ2-7; D might be TRBD1 (6 bases). Trimming removed 3 bases from V and 2 bases from J, with 11 bases in between. This CDR3 contains 13 residues. Germline V CDR1 and CDR2: DFQATT, SNEGSKA (reference sequence). The CDR3 protein is CSASWGPTYEQYF. Here the CDR3 DNA reads TGCAGTGCTAGTTGGGGGCCCACCTACGAGCAGTACTTC.

V usage is TRBV27 and J usage is TRBJ1-1; 7 bases line up with TRBD1. Trimming at V came to 6 bases and at J to 3 bases, leaving 7 bases not matched to a gene. Germline V gives CDR1 MNHEY, CDR2 SMNVEV (reference sequence). This CDR3 has 14 amino acids. In DNA form, the CDR3 reads TGTGCCAGCAGCCGACAGGGTTGGGACACTGAAGCTTTCTTT. This codes for CASSRQGWDTEAFF.

This clone was seen only a few times. This specimen includes other DNA sequences encoding the same CDR3. The genes are TRBV28 and TRBJ1-2; 10 bases fit TRBD1. The CDR3 extends over 13 amino acids. Germline V gives CDR1 MDHEN, CDR2 SYDVKM. Trimming cost V 5 bases and J 5 bases; bases outside gene matches: 2. This CDR3 reads CASSPDRGYGYTF. The CDR3 bases are TGTGCCAGCAGTCCGGACAGGGGGTATGGCTACACCTTC.

This clone was seen only once. The rearrangement joins TRBV7-2 to TRBJ1-2, with D maybe TRBD1 (6 bases). The CDR3 runs to 11 residues. Germline CDR1 and CDR2: SGHTA and FQGNSA. V lost 8 bases to trimming and J lost 8 bases, with 12 bases between them. This CDR3 is CASPRGTGYTF. The CDR3 DNA reads as TGTGCCAGCCCTAGGGGGACCGGCTACACCTTC.

The chain recombines TRBV6-5 with TRBJ1-4, with a tentative D call TRBD1 (5 bases). The CDR3 extends over 14 amino acids. Deletions cut 7 bases from V and 0 bases from J, with 9 bases between. The germline gives CDR1 MNHEY, CDR2 SVGAGI. The DNA of the CDR3 is TGTGCCAGCATTATGACAGCAACTAATGAAAAACTGTTTTTT. Its translation: CASIMTATNEKLFF.